This T cell receptor (beta chain) stems from a study of blood T cell repertoires in COVID-19. For the study at large: The origin of the acute and convalescent COVID-19 samples was the United States, Italy and Spain. T cells, B-cell-depleted T cells, or PBMCs provided the cDNA or gDNA that served as material.

Per the authors' pipeline: Reference gene primer amplification in the assay estimated nucleated cell counts. Assay: immunoSEQ multiplex PCR; the TCRdb copy retains only in-frame clones and omits some. For V, J and clone size, that table is used; D and trimming come from the DNA. The sample shows 430,000 or so clones, roughly 88% of them seen only once. Germline V gene lookup returns CDR1 WSHSY and CDR2 SAAADI. The ends lost 8 bases at V and 3 bases at J; junction bases unmatched: 7. The CDR3 length is 14 residues. Recovered participants had two consecutive negative NP/OP PCR tests, healthcare professional clearance, or symptom resolution.

The V and J genes are TRBV10-2 and TRBJ2-1; TRBD2 agrees at 7 bases. The source material was PBMCs or T cells enriched from blood (not recorded which). This TCR was recovered from a woman aged 35 to 49 who had recovered from COVID-19. CDR3 nucleotide sequence: TGCGCCAGCCAAGGGGACTACCTCTACAATGAGCAGTTCTTC. Translation gives CASQGDYLYNEQFF.